Listed below are T cell receptor beta chains from one sample, sequenced in a study of identical twins. Using its own MiXCR run on the 5' RACE reads, TCRdb lists one record per CDR3 protein. The sample yields around 340,000 distinct CDR3 sequences, roughly 9% seen once. Sequenced material: naive T cells sorted from blood. The receptors were gathered from a woman between 50 and 59 years old in good health. CDR3s include the opening cysteine and the closing phenylalanine or tryptophan. Each record gives: V gene, clone size, J gene, D gene, CDR3 DNA, CDR3 protein. The D gene is left open where the match is weak. Some rows mark clone size as missing; the rest say once, few, many or name a class of expanded clone.

V: TRBV5-1
size: .
J: TRBJ2-1
D: .
DNA: TGCGCCAGCAGTCTGCTCCGGCGGTGGAATGAGCAGTTCTTC
CDR3: CASSLLRRWNEQFF

V: TRBV6-4
size: few
J: TRBJ2-3
D: .
DNA: TGTGCCAGCAGCCGGGACTCACCGGCAGATACGCAGTATTTT
CDR3: CASSRDSPADTQYF

V: TRBV12-3/TRBV12-4
size: few
J: TRBJ1-2
D: .
DNA: TGTGCCAGCAGTTTTAGCCGGGTGGGCTACACCTTC
CDR3: CASSFSRVGYTF

V: TRBV2
size: .
J: TRBJ1-5
D: .
DNA: TGTGCCAGCAGTTCAACAGGGCGCAATCAGCCCCAGCATTTT
CDR3: CASSSTGRNQPQHF

V: TRBV14
size: few
J: TRBJ2-1
D: .
DNA: TGTGCCAGCAGCCAAGATTTACAGCCCCGGAGCAATGAGCAGTTCTTC
CDR3: CASSQDLQPRSNEQFF

V: TRBV2
size: few
J: TRBJ2-1
D: .
DNA: TGTGCCAGCGGACTGAATCCCGGGGCAGGAGAGCAGTTCTTC
CDR3: CASGLNPGAGEQFF

V: TRBV10-2
size: .
J: TRBJ1-1
D: .
DNA: TGCGCCAGCCGGGGTGGACATGAAGCTTTCTTT
CDR3: CASRGGHEAFF

V: TRBV5-6
size: few
J: TRBJ1-5
D: TRBD1
DNA: TGTGCCAGCAGCTTAAATAGGGGGCAGGGCAATCAGCCCCAGCATTTT
CDR3: CASSLNRGQGNQPQHF

V: TRBV12-3/TRBV12-4
size: few
J: TRBJ1-4
D: .
DNA: TGTGCCAGCAGTTTAGCTGGAGGACTGTTTTTT
CDR3: CASSLAGGLFF

V: TRBV19
size: few
J: TRBJ2-2
D: .
DNA: TGTGCCAGTAGGGAGGGGCTAATTAACACCGGGGAGCTGTTTTTT
CDR3: CASREGLINTGELFF

V: TRBV24-1
size: many
J: TRBJ1-2
D: .
DNA: TGTGCCACCAGTGATTCAGACAGTTACTATGGCTACACCTTC
CDR3: CATSDSDSYYGYTF

V: TRBV6-5
size: .
J: TRBJ2-5
D: .
DNA: TGTGCCAGCAGTTATCCTGGGGGGTCAGGCTCCCAGTACTTC
CDR3: CASSYPGGSGSQYF

V: TRBV5-1
size: .
J: TRBJ1-1
D: .
DNA: TGCGCCAGCAGCTTGCTAGGTCTGGGGGAGAACACTGAAGCTTTCTTT
CDR3: CASSLLGLGENTEAFF

V: TRBV27
size: few
J: TRBJ1-1
D: .
DNA: TGTGCCAGCAGTTTATGGGACCGACGTGAAGCTTTCTTT
CDR3: CASSLWDRREAFF

V: TRBV3-1
size: many
J: TRBJ2-5
D: TRBD2
DNA: TGTGCCAGCAGCCGCGGGGGCCAAGAGACCCAGTACTTC
CDR3: CASSRGGQETQYF

V: TRBV27
size: few
J: TRBJ2-6
D: .
DNA: TGTGCCAGCAGTTTATATCGGGCCAACGTCCTGACTTTC
CDR3: CASSLYRANVLTF

V: TRBV5-1
size: many
J: TRBJ2-7
D: .
DNA: TGCGCCAGCAGCTTGTCTAGGCTAACCTACGAGCAGTACTTC
CDR3: CASSLSRLTYEQYF

V: TRBV7-8
size: .
J: TRBJ2-3
D: TRBD1
DNA: TGTGCCAGCAGCTTAGTAGGAAACAGGGGGCGGGATACGCAGTATTTT
CDR3: CASSLVGNRGRDTQYF

V: TRBV13
size: .
J: TRBJ1-1
D: .
DNA: TGTGCCGGGGGATCAGGGAGCACTGAAGCTTTCTTT
CDR3: CAGGSGSTEAFF

V: TRBV5-1
size: .
J: TRBJ2-1
D: TRBD2
DNA: TGCGCCAGCAGCCGGTTTTTAGCGGGAGGTCTTTCGGATGAGCAGTTCTTC
CDR3: CASSRFLAGGLSDEQFF

V: TRBV27
size: many
J: TRBJ2-1
D: .
DNA: TGTGCCAGCAGTTCGGGACTCGGGCAGTTCTTC
CDR3: CASSSGLGQFF

V: TRBV2
size: .
J: TRBJ2-5
D: .
DNA: TGTGCCAGCAGAAAGGTCGGAGTAGACCAAGAGACCCAGTACTTC
CDR3: CASRKVGVDQETQYF

V: TRBV20-1
size: few
J: TRBJ2-7
D: .
DNA: TGCAGTGCTAGAGACAACTCCCACGAGCAGTACTTC
CDR3: CSARDNSHEQYF

V: TRBV29-1
size: few
J: TRBJ1-1
D: TRBD1
DNA: TGCAGCGTCCGGGACAGGGGTGCGAACGCTTTCTTT
CDR3: CSVRDRGANAFF

V: TRBV7-2
size: few
J: TRBJ2-2
D: .
DNA: TGTGCCAGCCGCCGCGCAGGGAGGATGGGCGGGGAGCTGTTTTTT
CDR3: CASRRAGRMGGELFF

V: TRBV4-1
size: few
J: TRBJ1-1
D: .
DNA: TGCGCCAGCAGCCAAGGGCTTACGGGGACTGGGGGAGCTTTCTTT
CDR3: CASSQGLTGTGGAFF

V: TRBV7-3
size: many
J: TRBJ2-3
D: .
DNA: TGTGCCAGCAGCCTAAATCGGCAGAGCACAGATACGCAGTATTTT
CDR3: CASSLNRQSTDTQYF

V: TRBV4-1
size: many
J: TRBJ2-5
D: .
DNA: TGCGCCAGCAGCCAAGGTGCCAGCCCAGAGACCCAGTACTTC
CDR3: CASSQGASPETQYF

V: TRBV4-2
size: .
J: TRBJ1-2
D: TRBD1
DNA: TGTGCCAGCAGCCCCCGACCCCGACAGGGTTCGAACTATGGCTACACCTTC
CDR3: CASSPRPRQGSNYGYTF

V: TRBV7-9
size: few
J: TRBJ1-1
D: .
DNA: TGTGCCAGCAGCTTGAACGGGGCTTTCTTT
CDR3: CASSLNGAFF

V: TRBV12-5
size: many
J: TRBJ2-7
D: .
DNA: TGTGCTAGTGGTTTGACAGGACAGCCCGCTCGGGAGCAGTACTTC
CDR3: CASGLTGQPAREQYF

V: TRBV12-3/TRBV12-4
size: few
J: TRBJ2-1
D: TRBD1
DNA: TGTGCCAGCAGTAGATACTACACCTCCGGGACAGGGTGGGACAATGAGCAGTTCTTC
CDR3: CASSRYYTSGTGWDNEQFF

V: TRBV20-1
size: few
J: TRBJ2-1
D: .
DNA: TGCAGTGCTAGAGATGTCGGGGGTGTCTACAATGAGCAGTTCTTC
CDR3: CSARDVGGVYNEQFF

V: TRBV6-5
size: few
J: TRBJ2-3
D: .
DNA: TGTGCCAGCAGTTACACCAGGGCTATCACAGATACGCAGTATTTT
CDR3: CASSYTRAITDTQYF

V: TRBV20-1
size: .
J: TRBJ2-1
D: TRBD2
DNA: TGCAGTGCTAGAGCGGCTTCGACTAGCGGTAACAATGAGCAGTTCTTC
CDR3: CSARAASTSGNNEQFF

V: TRBV13
size: many
J: TRBJ2-2
D: .
DNA: TGTGCCAGCAGCTTAGGGCAGCACACCGGGGAGCTGTTTTTT
CDR3: CASSLGQHTGELFF

V: TRBV10-3
size: .
J: TRBJ1-2
D: .
DNA: TGTGCCATCAGTTTTGACATTTCTGGCTACACCTTC
CDR3: CAISFDISGYTF

V: TRBV6-1
size: .
J: TRBJ2-2
D: .
DNA: TGTGCCAGCAGTGTTGTCAGTTCGAACACCGGGGAGCTGTTTTTT
CDR3: CASSVVSSNTGELFF

V: TRBV5-1
size: few
J: TRBJ2-5
D: TRBD2
DNA: TGCGCCAGCAGCTTGGCACTAGCGGGAGGGTACCAAGAGACCCAGTACTTC
CDR3: CASSLALAGGYQETQYF

V: TRBV5-1
size: .
J: TRBJ2-3
D: .
DNA: TGCGCCAGCAGCACCGAGGACAGCTTACTCACAGATACGCAGTATTTT
CDR3: CASSTEDSLLTDTQYF

V: TRBV24-1
size: many
J: TRBJ2-1
D: .
DNA: TGTGCCACCAGTGATTTAGGGGCAGGGACCTACAATGAGCAGTTCTTC
CDR3: CATSDLGAGTYNEQFF

V: TRBV12-3/TRBV12-4
size: once
J: TRBJ2-3
D: .
DNA: TGTGCCAGCAGTTTTGACTTGACAGATTCAGATACGCAGTATTTT
CDR3: CASSFDLTDSDTQYF

V: TRBV3-1
size: .
J: TRBJ2-5
D: .
DNA: TGTGCCAGCAGCACCTCCTTCGGACAACAAGAGACCCAGTACTTC
CDR3: CASSTSFGQQETQYF

V: TRBV15
size: few
J: TRBJ2-1
D: .
DNA: TGTGCCACCAGCGGGGGCCGCACACCGTACAATGAGCAGTTCTTC
CDR3: CATSGGRTPYNEQFF

V: TRBV5-1
size: .
J: TRBJ2-1
D: .
DNA: TGCGCCGGATCCAGGGATAGTTCCAAGAACAATGAGCAGTTCTTC
CDR3: CAGSRDSSKNNEQFF

V: TRBV2
size: few
J: TRBJ2-1
D: TRBD2
DNA: TGTGCCAGCAGACCGACCCGACTAGCCCATGCAAATGAGCAGTTCTTC
CDR3: CASRPTRLAHANEQFF

V: TRBV19
size: .
J: TRBJ1-5
D: .
DNA: TGTGCCAGTAGTGTGGAGCCCAATCAGCCCCAGCATTTT
CDR3: CASSVEPNQPQHF

V: TRBV28
size: few
J: TRBJ1-2
D: .
DNA: TGTGCCAGCAGTTCCCAATCCTATGGCTACACCTTC
CDR3: CASSSQSYGYTF

V: TRBV12-5
size: few
J: TRBJ2-3
D: TRBD2
DNA: TGTGCTAGTGGTTCTCCGACTAGCGGGAGGGCCACGGATACGCAGTATTTT
CDR3: CASGSPTSGRATDTQYF

V: TRBV6-5
size: few
J: TRBJ2-3
D: .
DNA: TGTGCCAGCAGTTACTCTTGGACTGGCACAGATACGCAGTATTTT
CDR3: CASSYSWTGTDTQYF

V: TRBV5-6
size: .
J: TRBJ1-1
D: .
DNA: TGTGCCAGCAGCATCGGGGGAGTTGAAGCTTTCTTT
CDR3: CASSIGGVEAFF

V: TRBV11-2
size: .
J: TRBJ1-3
D: .
DNA: TGTGCCAGCAGCTGGATGATTGGGGTAGCCGGAAACACCATATATTTT
CDR3: CASSWMIGVAGNTIYF

V: TRBV24-1
size: many
J: TRBJ1-1
D: .
DNA: TGTGCCACCAGGGACGAACAGGGAAGGGCTTTCTTT
CDR3: CATRDEQGRAFF

V: TRBV18
size: few
J: TRBJ2-2
D: .
DNA: TGTGCCAGCTCACCACCGTCGGGGACGAACACCGGGGAGCTGTTTTTT
CDR3: CASSPPSGTNTGELFF